These 30 T cell receptor beta chains originate from one sample sequenced in a study of human T cells and chemical hapten exposure. The template was total RNA from unfractionated whole blood. The library attached unique molecular identifiers to individual cDNA molecules. TCRdb reprocessed the reads via MiXCR and lists one record per CDR3 protein. The sample lists fewer than 150,000 distinct CDR3 sequences, 8.5% to 9% occurring once. The sequencing input was whole blood. These receptor sequences come from a human donor in good health. Some clones in this sample may be carry-over from other donors' samples.

This clonotype has a count of ten or more. This chain links TRBV28 with TRBJ1-2, with D tentatively TRBD1 (5 bases). The CDR3 contains 15 residues. The V and J ends lost 2 bases and 2 bases respectively, with 12 bases between them. Germline CDR1 reads MDHEN; CDR2 reads SYDVKM. DNA of the CDR3: TGTGCCAGCAGTTTACCTGACCGACAGAACTATGGCTACACCTTC. It is translated as CASSLPDRQNYGYTF.

In its sample, this clonotype was seen many times. V usage is TRBV6-2 or TRBV6-3 and J usage is TRBJ1-6, with D perhaps TRBD1 (6 bases). Trimming left V 0 bases short and J 12 bases short, with 18 bases between. Germline CDR1 is MNHEY and CDR2 is SVGEGT. The CDR3 spans 16 residues. The CDR3 sequence: CASSYSRGTLKEPLHF. CDR3 bases: TGTGCCAGCAGTTACTCGAGGGGGACGCTCAAGGAACCCCTCCACTTT.

This clonotype was seen many times. This chain connects TRBV6-1 to TRBJ2-7; 11 nucleotides line up with TRBD2. V lost 7 bases to trimming and J lost 2 bases; unmatched junction nucleotides: 4. Germline-derived CDR1 and CDR2 are MNHNS and SASEGT. The CDR3 spans 14 residues. CDR3 sequence (DNA): TGTGCCAGCATCCTAGCGGGGGGCCCCTACGAGCAGTACTTC. This translates into CASILAGGPYEQYF.

This clonotype was observed many times. The gene calls are TRBV7-9 and TRBJ1-2, with D possibly matching TRBD1 (5 bases). V gave up 5 bases and J gave up 8 bases, with 15 bases separating them. Germline lookup yields CDR1 SEHNR and CDR2 FQNEAQ (reference sequence). The CDR3 totals 13 residues. The CDR3 nucleotides read TGTGCCAGCAGCACTAAAGGGGTGTCCGGCTACACCTTC. This gives the protein CASSTKGVSGYTF.

This clonotype occurred many times. The rearrangement joins TRBV29-1 to TRBJ2-7; 11 positions agree with TRBD2. J gave up 0 bases and V 1 base, and 2 bases lay outside the gene matches. The germline gives CDR1 SQVTM, CDR2 ANQGSEA. The CDR3 has 15 amino acids. CDR3 nucleotide sequence: TGCAGCGTTGAAGCCGGGACTAGCGGCTCCTACGAGCAGTACTTC. Amino acids: CSVEAGTSGSYEQYF.

This clonotype appeared many times. The chain recombines TRBV7-3 with TRBJ2-7; D is uncertain. This CDR3 is built from 13 residues. V was trimmed by 2 bases and J by 6 bases, leaving 11 bases between them. Per the germline V gene, CDR1 is SGHTA and CDR2 is FQGTGA. DNA of the CDR3: TGTGCCAGCAGCTTATTGGCGTGGAGCGAGCAGTACTTC. Encoded protein: CASSLLAWSEQYF.

At least ten counts were recorded for this clonotype. The V gene is TRBV3-1, the J gene TRBJ1-1, with D possibly matching TRBD1 (6 bases). CDR3 length: 11 residues. V lost 5 bases, J lost 5 bases, and 6 bases lay in between. Germline loops: CDR1 LGHDT, CDR2 YNNKEL (reference sequence). CDR3: CASSGQTEAFF. The CDR3 bases are TGTGCCAGCAGCGGACAGACTGAAGCTTTCTTT.

This clonotype came up many times. The chain employs TRBV27 and TRBJ2-7; no clear D gene. Between the trimmed V and J ends, which lost 4 bases and 2 bases, there was a span of 15 bases. Germline loops: CDR1 MNHEY, CDR2 SMNVEV (reference sequence). The CDR3 runs 15 residues. The CDR3 region has the DNA TGTGCCAGCAGTTACCTCCCTCAGGCCCCCTACGAGCAGTACTTC. It yields the protein CASSYLPQAPYEQYF.

The table lists this clonotype with a few counts. The CDR3 loop reads CASSRTGLAGGRSGGPDTQYF. CDR3 in DNA: TGTGCCAGCAGTCGCACCGGACTAGCGGGAGGGCGATCGGGAGGGCCAGATACGCAGTATTTT. The rearrangement links TRBV27 to TRBJ2-3, with 15 positions matching TRBD2. Per the germline V gene, CDR1 is MNHEY and CDR2 is SMNVEV (reference sequence). The V segment lost 5 bases and the J segment 4 bases; nucleotides outside the gene matches: 19. CDR3 length: 21 residues.

The rearrangement joins TRBV6-4 to TRBJ2-1; 11 bases agree with TRBD1. CDR1 MRHNA and CDR2 SNTAGT come from the germline V gene. CDR3 length: 14 residues. After removal of 4 bases from V and 8 bases from J, the junction contained 4 bases not matched to a gene. The CDR3 here is CASSAGTGGDEQFF. The DNA of the CDR3 is TGTGCCAGCAGTGCCGGGACAGGGGGAGATGAGCAGTTCTTC.

J is TRBJ2-5 and V is TRBV5-1, with a possible D match to TRBD1 (5 bases). Trimming cost V 2 bases and J 1 base, with 9 bases left between them. There are 14 residues in the CDR3. The V gene's germline CDR1 is SGHRS and CDR2 YFSETQ. DNA for the CDR3: TGCGCCAGCAGCTTTGGAACAGGCCAAGAGACCCAGTACTTC. As protein: CASSFGTGQETQYF.

The DNA for the CDR3 is TGTGCCACCAGCGCTCGTCCCGGGACTAGCGGGGAACAAGAGACCCAGTACTTC. This encodes CATSARPGTSGEQETQYF. This rearrangement joins TRBV15 to TRBJ2-5, with TRBD2 matching over 13 bases. The CDR3 has 18 amino acids. The trim removed 5 bases at V and 2 bases at J, leaving 11 bases unmatched. Per the germline V gene, CDR1 is LNHNV and CDR2 is YYDKDF (reference sequence).

This clonotype was recorded many times. The chain recombines TRBV18 with TRBJ1-5; no definite D call. Germline loops: CDR1 KGHSH, CDR2 LQKENI. Trimming took 3 bases from V and 3 from J, leaving 15 bases between them. CDR3 length: 16 residues. CDR3 residues: CASSPSSWAFNQPQHF. The CDR3 bases are TGTGCCAGCTCACCCAGTTCATGGGCCTTCAATCAGCCCCAGCATTTT.

This clonotype came up many times. The chain has TRBV14 and TRBJ1-2; no definite D call. V was trimmed by 1 base and J by 2 bases, leaving 8 bases between them. The CDR3 extends over 14 amino acids. Germline values: CDR1 SGHDN, CDR2 FVKESK. CDR3 amino acids: CASSQVAGNYGYTF. CDR3 DNA sequence: TGTGCCAGCAGCCAAGTCGCGGGGAACTATGGCTACACCTTC.

This clonotype occurred many times. V gene TRBV12-3 or TRBV12-4 combines with J gene TRBJ1-5; a possible D gene is TRBD1 (6 bases). V lost 1 base and J 1 base, leaving 11 bases between the germline ends. The CDR3 is made up of 16 amino acids. The CDR3 loop reads CASSLGFRGSNQPQHF. The DNA for the CDR3 is TGTGCCAGCAGTTTAGGTTTCAGGGGAAGCAATCAGCCCCAGCATTTT.

The genes are TRBV6-5 and TRBJ2-2; no firm D call. The CDR3 is made up of 11 amino acids. CDR1 is MNHEY and CDR2 is SVGAGI in the germline V gene. The V end was cut by 4 bases, the J end by 6 bases, with 3 bases between. The CDR3 sequence is CASSSPGELFF. In DNA form, the CDR3 reads TGTGCCAGCAGTTCTCCCGGGGAGCTGTTTTTT.

This clonotype was detected ten times or more. The V call is TRBV2, the J call TRBJ2-7; no clear D. Germline CDR1 reads SNHLY; CDR2 reads FYNNEI. This CDR3 has 13 amino acids. V lost 5 bases and J 3 bases, leaving 11 bases between the germline ends. In DNA form, the CDR3 reads TGTGCCAGCAGTCGCAAGGGTCTCTACGAGCAGTACTTC. It codes for CASSRKGLYEQYF.

CDR3 DNA: TGTGCCAGCAGTTACCGCCAGTTGGAGGAGCTGTTTTTT. Residues: CASSYRQLEELFF. The chain is built from TRBV6-6 and TRBJ2-2; D is unclear. There are 13 residues in the CDR3. V was cut by 2 bases and J by 10 bases, with 11 bases left in between. CDR1 and CDR2 (germline): MNHNY, SVGAGI (reference sequence).

This clonotype was counted between two and nine times. The V gene is TRBV7-2, the J gene TRBJ2-6; 8 bases map to TRBD1. V was pared by 2 bases and J by 4 bases, with 4 bases of the junction left unmatched. Germline CDR1 is SGHTA and CDR2 is FQGNSA. CDR3 size: 16 residues. DNA for the CDR3: TGTGCCAGCAGCTTACGGCAGGGGGCAGGGGCCAACGTCCTGACTTTC. This encodes CASSLRQGAGANVLTF. Full variable domain (remainder filled in from reference TRBV7-2 and TRBJ2-6): GAGVSQSPSNKVTEKGKDVELRCDPISGHTALYWYRQSLGQGLEFLIYFQGNSAPDKSGLPSDRFSAERTGGSVSTLTIQRTQQEDSAVYLCASSLRQGAGANVLTFGAGSRLTVL.

This clonotype appeared a few times. The chain joins TRBV5-4 to TRBJ2-6; D possibly uses TRBD1 or TRBD2 (5 bases each). Germline values: CDR1 SGHNT, CDR2 YYREEE (reference sequence). This CDR3 is built from 16 residues. V was trimmed by 4 bases and J by 0 bases, leaving 11 bases between them. CDR3 sequence (DNA): TGTGCCAGCAGCCGGGACCCGTTCTCTGGGGCCAACGTCCTGACTTTC. Its translation is CASSRDPFSGANVLTF.

This clonotype was counted at least ten times. The J gene is TRBJ2-1, the V gene TRBV12-3 or TRBV12-4; 11 positions agree with TRBD1. This CDR3 comprises 16 residues. The junction had 13 bases not matched to a gene; V was cut back by 8 bases and J by 7 bases. The CDR3 nucleotides are TGTGCCAGCGACCTAAAACCCGGGACAGGGGGGAATGAGCAGTTCTTC. Translation: CASDLKPGTGGNEQFF.

This clonotype was counted only a few times. This chain links TRBV7-7 with TRBJ2-7; 12 bases fit TRBD1. The CDR3 is 16 residues long. V lost 1 base, J lost 6 bases, and 7 bases stayed unmatched. From germline, CDR1 is SSHAT and CDR2 FNYEAQ (reference sequence). CDR3 nucleotide sequence: TGTGCCAGCAGCTTAGGGGGACAGGGGGCGCGTTCCGAGCAGTACTTC. This codes for CASSLGGQGARSEQYF.

This clonotype was counted between two and nine times. The gene calls are TRBV18 and TRBJ2-7; D is uncertain. Trimming left V 1 base short and J 3 bases short, with 10 bases between. The CDR3 loop spans 14 amino acids. The germline V gene encodes CDR1 KGHSH and CDR2 LQKENI. The DNA for the CDR3 is TGTGCCAGCTCACCACAAAGGGAAGTCTACGAGCAGTACTTC. Its translation: CASSPQREVYEQYF.

The J gene is TRBJ2-7, the V gene TRBV5-1, with D tentatively TRBD1 (5 bases). Germline V gene sequence: CDR1 SGHRS, CDR2 YFSETQ. The V gene lost 5 bases and the J gene lost 5 bases, with 17 bases spanning the gap. The CDR3 covers 14 residues. DNA for the CDR3: TGCGCCAGCAGGAGTACAGGACCCCTCGACGAGCAGTACTTC. Its protein product is CASRSTGPLDEQYF. The full variable domain, in which reference TRBV5-1 and TRBJ2-7 provide the parts outside the CDR3, is KAGVTQTPRYLIKTRGQQVTLSCSPISGHRSVSWYQQTPGQGLQFLFEYFSETQRNKGNFPGRFSGRQFSNSRSEMNVSTLELGDSALYLCASRSTGPLDEQYFGPGTRLTVT.

This clonotype has only a few counts. This sequence joins TRBV7-2 and TRBJ1-4; weak D call: TRBD1 (5 bases). The CDR3 sequence is 15 residues long. V lost 4 bases, J lost 4 bases, and 13 bases lay in between. The V gene's germline CDR1 is SGHTA and CDR2 FQGNSA. CDR3 coding DNA: TGTGCCAGCAGCTCTCAACAGGCCCATAATGAAAAACTGTTTTTT. Protein sequence: CASSSQQAHNEKLFF.

About this clonotype: The junction does not match germline at one end; this may be a read error. The V and J genes are TRBV6-1 and TRBJ1-5; D is possibly TRBD1 (6 bases). Germline values: CDR1 MNHNS, CDR2 SASEGT. The CDR3 sequence is 16 residues long. The CDR3 region has the DNA TGTGCCAGCAGTGAAAGAGGGCAGTCCCGAGGACAGCCCCGGCATTTT. Its translation: CASSERGQSRGQPRHF.

A few counts support this clonotype. V and J are TRBV24-1 and TRBJ2-2; D possibly corresponds to TRBD1 (6 bases). V lost 3 bases to trimming and J lost 7 bases, with 11 bases between them. The CDR3 runs 14 residues. Germline V gene data show CDR1 as KGHDR and CDR2 as SFDVKD. The CDR3 loop is CATSDNRDFGELFF. CDR3 coding DNA: TGTGCCACCAGTGATAACAGGGATTTCGGGGAGCTGTTTTTT.

This clonotype was observed many times. This chain connects TRBV4-2 to TRBJ2-3; 16 bases map to TRBD2. The CDR3 sequence is 18 residues long. V lost 4 bases, J lost 3 bases, and 7 bases stayed unmatched. From germline, CDR1 is LGHNA and CDR2 YNFKEQ. The CDR3 region is CASSLTGTSGGETDTQYF. CDR3 bases: TGTGCCAGCAGCCTAACCGGGACTAGCGGGGGGGAGACAGATACGCAGTATTTT.

In its sample, this clonotype was seen a few times. The rearrangement joins TRBV29-1 to TRBJ2-7, with D perhaps matching TRBD1 or TRBD2 (7 bases each). Germline V CDR1 and CDR2: SQVTM, ANQGSEA. The CDR3 extends over 13 amino acids. V was cut by 3 bases and J by 6 bases, with 15 bases left in between. CDR3 sequence: CSVDPGGEAEQYF. CDR3 coding DNA: TGCAGCGTTGACCCAGGGGGGGAAGCCGAGCAGTACTTC.

This clonotype was detected many times. The DNA for the CDR3 is TGCGCCAGCAGCGATCGGGACAGGGGGAATGAAAAACTGTTTTTT. Its protein is CASSDRDRGNEKLFF. The chain links TRBV4-3 to TRBJ1-4; 11 positions agree with TRBD1. CDR1 is LGHNA, CDR2 YSLEER, per germline. This CDR3 is 15 amino acids long. V gave up 5 bases and J gave up 5 bases; unmatched junction bases: 4.